The subject of this entry is one T cell receptor beta chain. The antigen remains unidentified. The record originates from a study of Siglec-9 on CD8 T cells in melanoma. Study-level points and caveats: Siglec-9 reportedly marks and regulates an effector memory CD8+ T-cell subset apparently accumulating in melanoma tumors.

TCRdb keeps only in-frame clones here, not all; method: immunoSEQ multiplex PCR. Here the sample spans 29,000 or so clones, less than 85% being singletons. Trimming took 8 bases from V and 5 from J, leaving 18 bases between them. The V gene's germline CDR1 is MNHEY and CDR2 SVGAGI. This CDR3 has 15 residues. This clonotype originated in a human donor in good health. The V and J genes are TRBV6-5 and TRBJ2-2, with D possibly being TRBD2 (5 bases). Sequencing was done on a sample of Siglec-9- CD8+ T cells sorted from blood. CDR3: CASRGAELKTGELFF. The CDR3 bases are TGTGCCAGCCGGGGAGCGGAGCTAAAAACCGGGGAGCTGTTTTTT.